This TCR beta chain stems from a study of vaccination and CD4 T cells after COVID-19. Whole-study findings and limits: In convalescent patients, 304 of 307 vaccine-specific clones were spike mono-reactive. Median SARS-CoV-2-reactive clonotype numbers rose nonsignificantly, about 20 to 38.

At the Johns Hopkins FTIC core, DNA taken from cultured CD4+ T cells was sequenced by way of the Oncomine TCR Beta short-read assay. TCRdb re-analysed the PCR reads in MiXCR, keeping a single row per CDR3 protein. The sample has fewer than 15,000 distinct CDR3 sequences, 45% to 55% seen once. The CDR3 is 14 residues long. Trimming shortened V by 4 bases and J by 5 bases, and 15 bases separated the two germline ends. Germline CDR1 SGHNT, CDR2 YYREEE (reference sequence). The treatment denotes: roughly 10-day PBMC culture with coronavirus spike peptide pools or control peptides (ViraFEST assay). About 1.8 million PBMCs went into each well for culture with approximately 9.4 IU/ml IL-2 and 10 ug/ml peptide pools. This clonotype was picked up one time. What it binds is unknown.

The sample taken for sequencing was CD4+ T cells from blood, cultured in vitro. The origin of this receptor is a human donor who had recovered from COVID-19. J is TRBJ2-5 and V is TRBV5-4, with D hard to call. CDR3 bases: TGTGCCAGCAGCCTGGGTGGTACAGAGGAGACCCAGTACTTC. It codes for CASSLGGTEETQYF. The full variable domain, its missing parts supplied by reference TRBV5-4 and TRBJ2-5, is ETGVTQSPTHLIKTRGQQVTLRCSSQSGHNTVSWYQQALGQGPQFIFQYYREEENGRGNFPPRFSGLQFPNYSSELNVNALELDDSALYLCASSLGGTEETQYFGPGTRLLVL.